This TCR beta chain was sequenced for a study of blood T cell repertoires in COVID-19. Study details: Acute and convalescent COVID-19 specimens originated in the United States, Italy and Spain. The analysed material was cDNA or gDNA that came from T cells, B-cell-depleted T cells, or PBMCs.

The authors' processing: Amplification of reference gene primers provided the estimated nucleated cell counts. Here immunoSEQ multiplex PCR was the method, and the copy in TCRdb shows in-frame clones only, minus some. D and trimming were read from the DNA, whereas the V and J calls and clone size are those reported in that table. Of around 260,000 clones listed, 91% were seen once; the top ten hold 2% to 3%. Worth noting for this clone: Other DNA sequences of this sample code for an identical CDR3.

Patients in Seattle were enrolled during active infection, then followed longitudinally. This TCR was recovered from a young adult with COVID-19, enrolled during active disease. The sequenced material came from peripheral blood.

The CDR3 bases are TGTGCCACCAGTGACCCAGGGGGGAAGCAGTACTTC. Translated, it gives CATSDPGGKQYF. The J gene is TRBJ2-7, the V gene TRBV24-1, with D perhaps matching TRBD1 (7 bases). CDR3 length equals 12 residues. Germline V CDR1 and CDR2: KGHDR, SFDVKD. Trimming left V 4 bases short and J 8 bases short, with 11 bases between.